This is a list of T cell receptor beta chains from one sample in a study of PD-L1 blockade in urothelial cancer. Some clones are missing from TCRdb's copy, which holds only in-frame ones; the method was immunoSEQ multiplex PCR. The sample lists about 80,000 clones, about 85% occurring once. Sequenced here: PBMCs, sampled around atezolizumab (anti-PD-L1) treatment. All receptors come from a man aged 40-49 years with urothelial cancer. Both conserved end residues are part of each CDR3. A D gene is named only where the DNA matches it firmly. Expanded clones are given a class, and other clones once, few, many or no size at all.

v_call: TRBV5-4
clone_size: -
d_call: TRBD2
j_call: TRBJ2-1
cdr3_aa: CASSGLAGSNEQFF
cdr3_nt: TGTGCCAGCAGCGGACTAGCAGGCTCCAATGAGCAGTTCTTC

v_call: TRBV18
clone_size: -
d_call: -
j_call: TRBJ2-5
cdr3_aa: CASSPELQETQYF
cdr3_nt: TGTGCCAGCTCCCCAGAACTTCAAGAGACCCAGTACTTC

v_call: TRBV10-2
clone_size: few
d_call: TRBD1
j_call: TRBJ1-1
cdr3_aa: CASSPDREAFF
cdr3_nt: TGCGCCAGCAGTCCGGACAGGGAAGCTTTCTTT

v_call: TRBV28
clone_size: -
d_call: -
j_call: TRBJ1-4
cdr3_aa: CASSLRPGYEKLFF
cdr3_nt: TGTGCCAGCAGTTTACGCCCGGGTTATGAAAAACTGTTTTTT

v_call: TRBV5-1
clone_size: -
d_call: -
j_call: TRBJ1-1
cdr3_aa: CASSLEEGRETEAFF
cdr3_nt: TGCGCCAGCAGCTTGGAAGAGGGTCGGGAAACTGAAGCTTTCTTT

v_call: TRBV27
clone_size: -
d_call: TRBD1
j_call: TRBJ2-7
cdr3_aa: CASTPDRGRHEQYF
cdr3_nt: TGTGCCAGCACTCCTGACAGGGGGCGCCACGAGCAGTACTTC

v_call: TRBV28
clone_size: -
d_call: TRBD1
j_call: TRBJ1-1
cdr3_aa: CASSLRSGHRGTEAFF
cdr3_nt: TGTGCCAGCAGTTTACGGAGCGGGCACAGGGGGACTGAAGCTTTCTTT

v_call: TRBV4-3
clone_size: -
d_call: TRBD2
j_call: TRBJ2-1
cdr3_aa: CASSLLPGLAGAGSYNEQFF
cdr3_nt: TGCGCCAGCAGCCTCCTCCCCGGACTAGCGGGTGCTGGGTCCTACAATGAGCAGTTCTTC

v_call: TRBV19
clone_size: -
d_call: -
j_call: TRBJ2-3
cdr3_aa: CASSIGAGPTDTQYF
cdr3_nt: TGTGCCAGTAGTATCGGGGCGGGACCCACAGATACGCAGTATTTT

v_call: TRBV28
clone_size: few
d_call: TRBD1
j_call: TRBJ2-2
cdr3_aa: CASSLGGTGPGELFF
cdr3_nt: TGTGCCAGCAGTTTGGGCGGGACAGGACCCGGGGAGCTGTTTTTT

v_call: TRBV4-1
clone_size: -
d_call: -
j_call: TRBJ2-5
cdr3_aa: CASSQGPIKGRETQYF
cdr3_nt: TGCGCCAGCAGCCAAGGCCCTATAAAGGGGCGGGAGACCCAGTACTTC

v_call: TRBV30
clone_size: -
d_call: -
j_call: TRBJ2-7
cdr3_aa: CAWSQQYEQYF
cdr3_nt: TGTGCCTGGTCACAGCAATACGAGCAGTACTTC

v_call: TRBV5-1
clone_size: -
d_call: TRBD2
j_call: TRBJ2-5
cdr3_aa: CASSAGGGTETQYF
cdr3_nt: TGCGCCAGCAGCGCGGGCGGGGGGACGGAGACCCAGTACTTC

v_call: TRBV6-1
clone_size: -
d_call: TRBD1
j_call: TRBJ1-2
cdr3_aa: CASGTAINYGYTF
cdr3_nt: TGTGCCAGCGGGACAGCTATTAACTATGGCTACACCTTC

v_call: TRBV27
clone_size: -
d_call: -
j_call: TRBJ2-7
cdr3_aa: CASRGPNSGEQYF
cdr3_nt: TGTGCCAGCAGGGGGCCTAATTCGGGCGAGCAGTACTTC

v_call: TRBV5-1
clone_size: once
d_call: -
j_call: TRBJ1-5
cdr3_aa: CASSPGALSNQPQHF
cdr3_nt: TGCGCCAGCAGCCCAGGGGCTCTCAGCAATCAGCCCCAGCATTTT

v_call: TRBV28
clone_size: -
d_call: TRBD1
j_call: TRBJ2-7
cdr3_aa: CASSFQGAYEQYF
cdr3_nt: TGTGCCAGCAGTTTTCAGGGGGCCTACGAGCAGTACTTC

v_call: TRBV2
clone_size: -
d_call: -
j_call: TRBJ2-5
cdr3_aa: CASQNLASETQYF
cdr3_nt: TGTGCCAGCCAGAACCTAGCGAGTGAGACCCAGTACTTC

v_call: TRBV14
clone_size: -
d_call: -
j_call: TRBJ1-1
cdr3_aa: CASSQISFGVRWTEAFF
cdr3_nt: TGTGCCAGCAGCCAAATTAGTTTCGGGGTTAGGTGGACTGAAGCTTTCTTT

v_call: TRBV5-1
clone_size: -
d_call: TRBD2
j_call: TRBJ2-7
cdr3_aa: CASSSGTSGYEQYF
cdr3_nt: TGCGCCAGCAGCTCAGGGACTAGCGGTTACGAGCAGTACTTC

v_call: TRBV11-2
clone_size: -
d_call: TRBD2
j_call: TRBJ2-1
cdr3_aa: CASSPRTSGWGGGYNEQFF
cdr3_nt: TGTGCCAGCAGCCCGAGGACTAGCGGGTGGGGTGGGGGCTACAATGAGCAGTTCTTC

v_call: TRBV6-6
clone_size: -
d_call: TRBD2
j_call: TRBJ2-5
cdr3_aa: CASSYGGRVKTQYF
cdr3_nt: TGTGCCAGCAGTTACGGGGGGAGGGTTAAGACCCAGTACTTC

v_call: TRBV19
clone_size: -
d_call: -
j_call: TRBJ1-5
cdr3_aa: CASPQTGFNQPQHF
cdr3_nt: TGTGCCAGTCCACAGACAGGTTTTAATCAGCCCCAGCATTTT

v_call: TRBV28
clone_size: -
d_call: TRBD1
j_call: TRBJ1-5
cdr3_aa: CASSPGTGGGLAVGNQPQHF
cdr3_nt: TGTGCCAGCTCCCCCGGGACAGGGGGCGGGCTAGCAGTGGGCAATCAGCCCCAGCATTTT

v_call: TRBV7-3
clone_size: few
d_call: -
j_call: TRBJ1-2
cdr3_aa: CASSLTMGGGYTF
cdr3_nt: TGTGCCAGCAGCTTAACGATGGGGGGTGGCTACACCTTC

v_call: TRBV18
clone_size: -
d_call: TRBD2
j_call: TRBJ2-7
cdr3_aa: CASSPPGTSGLPLSYEQYF
cdr3_nt: TGTGCCAGCTCACCGCCTGGGACTAGCGGGTTACCTCTCTCCTACGAGCAGTACTTC

v_call: TRBV5-1
clone_size: -
d_call: -
j_call: TRBJ1-2
cdr3_aa: CASSFRQANYGYTF
cdr3_nt: TGCGCCAGCAGCTTTAGACAGGCTAACTATGGCTACACCTTC

v_call: TRBV4-1
clone_size: -
d_call: TRBD1
j_call: TRBJ1-4
cdr3_aa: CASSQVGRQGMGKLFF
cdr3_nt: TGCGCCAGCAGCCAAGTGGGGAGACAGGGGATGGGAAAACTGTTTTTT

v_call: TRBV29-1
clone_size: once
d_call: TRBD1
j_call: TRBJ1-5
cdr3_aa: CSVEEGQNQPQHF
cdr3_nt: TGCAGCGTTGAAGAGGGACAGAATCAGCCCCAGCATTTT